This TCR beta chain originates from a study of regulatory T cells in long-lasting Graves disease. The time point denotes: newly diagnosed GD, antithyroid drugs for less than 3 months. Extracted RNA from PBMCs served as the source of the TCR library. Peripheral blood, about 10 milliliters per patient, was collected in EDTA tubes. This clonotype was seen only once. The CDR3 covers 13 residues. CDR1 is DFQATT and CDR2 is SNEGSKA in the germline V gene (reference sequence). Trimming took 6 bases from V and 2 from J; bases not matched to a gene: 4. Sequencing libraries for TCR beta were prepared with iRepertoire HTBI primers and Arm-PCR of CDR3 regions. TCRdb analysed the multiplex PCR reads with MiXCR anew, one entry per CDR3 protein. In the table there are around 400,000 distinct CDR3 sequences, roughly 15% of which are singletons.

The sequencing used peripheral blood mononuclear cells (PBMCs), collected at new diagnosis, from a patient treated with antithyroid drugs. This sequence originates from a female donor with Graves disease. The chain carries TRBV20-1 and TRBJ2-7, with TRBD2 identical over 10 bases. The CDR3 reads CSALAGAAYEQYF. Here the CDR3 DNA reads TGCAGTGCCCTAGCGGGGGCAGCCTACGAGCAGTACTTC.